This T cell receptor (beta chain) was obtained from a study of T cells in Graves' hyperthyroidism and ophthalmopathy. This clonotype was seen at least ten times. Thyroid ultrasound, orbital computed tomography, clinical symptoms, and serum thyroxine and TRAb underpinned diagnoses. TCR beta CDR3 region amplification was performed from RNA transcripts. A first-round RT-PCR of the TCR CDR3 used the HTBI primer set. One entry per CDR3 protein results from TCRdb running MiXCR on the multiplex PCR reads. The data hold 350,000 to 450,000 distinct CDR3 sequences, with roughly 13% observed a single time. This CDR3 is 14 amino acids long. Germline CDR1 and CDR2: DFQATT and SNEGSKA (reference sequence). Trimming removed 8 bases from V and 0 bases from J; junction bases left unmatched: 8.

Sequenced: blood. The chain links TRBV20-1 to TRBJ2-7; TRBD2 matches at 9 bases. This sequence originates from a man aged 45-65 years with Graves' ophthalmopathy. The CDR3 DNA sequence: TGCAGTTCCACTAGCGGGTCTTTCTCCTACGAGCAGTACTTC. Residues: CSSTSGSFSYEQYF.